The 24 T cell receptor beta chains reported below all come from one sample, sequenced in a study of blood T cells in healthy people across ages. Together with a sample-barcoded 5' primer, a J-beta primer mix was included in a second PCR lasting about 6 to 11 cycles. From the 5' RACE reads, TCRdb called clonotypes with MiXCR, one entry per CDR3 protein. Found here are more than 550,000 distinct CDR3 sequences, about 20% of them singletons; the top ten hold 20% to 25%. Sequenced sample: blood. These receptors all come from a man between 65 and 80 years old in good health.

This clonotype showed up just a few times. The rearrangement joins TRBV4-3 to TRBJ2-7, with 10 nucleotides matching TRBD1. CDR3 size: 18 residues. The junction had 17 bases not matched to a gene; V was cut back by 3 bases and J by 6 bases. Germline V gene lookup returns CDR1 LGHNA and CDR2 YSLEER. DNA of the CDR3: TGCGCCAGCAGCCAGGCCTCGGGACAGGGGATCATTTTTTGCGAGCAGTACGTC. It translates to CASSQASGQGIIFCEQYV.

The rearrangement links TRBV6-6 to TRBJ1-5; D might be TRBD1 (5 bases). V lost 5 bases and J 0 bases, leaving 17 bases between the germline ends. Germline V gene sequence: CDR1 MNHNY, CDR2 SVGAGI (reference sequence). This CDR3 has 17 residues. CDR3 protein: CASSQSGRIISNQPQHF. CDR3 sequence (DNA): TGTGCCAGCAGTCAATCAGGGCGGATTATTAGCAATCAGCCCCAGCATTTT.

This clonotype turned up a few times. The CDR3: CASSNTPGTSAYNEQFF. The CDR3 bases are TGCGCCAGCAGCAATACACCCGGGACTAGCGCCTACAATGAGCAGTTCTTC. V gene TRBV5-1 combines with J gene TRBJ2-1, with 10 nucleotides matching TRBD2. CDR1 is SGHRS, CDR2 YFSETQ, per germline. J lost 2 bases, V lost 4 bases, and 9 bases had no gene match. There are 17 residues in the CDR3.

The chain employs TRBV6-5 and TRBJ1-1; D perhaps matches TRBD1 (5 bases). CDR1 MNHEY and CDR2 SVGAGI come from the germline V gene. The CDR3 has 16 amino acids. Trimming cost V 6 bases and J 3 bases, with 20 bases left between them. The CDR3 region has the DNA TGTGCCAGCAGCCACGGTCTAAAAAGGGGTGACACTGAAGCTTTCTTT. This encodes CASSHGLKRGDTEAFF.

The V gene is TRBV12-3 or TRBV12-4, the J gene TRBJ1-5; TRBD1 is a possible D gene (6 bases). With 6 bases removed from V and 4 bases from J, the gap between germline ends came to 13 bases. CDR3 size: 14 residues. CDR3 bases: TGTGCCAGCAGCCCACAGAGGGGGAATCAGCCCCAGCATTTT. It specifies CASSPQRGNQPQHF.

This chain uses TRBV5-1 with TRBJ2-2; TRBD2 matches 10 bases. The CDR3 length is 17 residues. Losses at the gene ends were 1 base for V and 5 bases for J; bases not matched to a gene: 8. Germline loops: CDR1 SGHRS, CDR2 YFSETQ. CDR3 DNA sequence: TGCGCCAGCAGCTTGCTGGGACTAGCGATAAGGACCGGGGAGCTGTTTTTT. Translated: CASSLLGLAIRTGELFF.

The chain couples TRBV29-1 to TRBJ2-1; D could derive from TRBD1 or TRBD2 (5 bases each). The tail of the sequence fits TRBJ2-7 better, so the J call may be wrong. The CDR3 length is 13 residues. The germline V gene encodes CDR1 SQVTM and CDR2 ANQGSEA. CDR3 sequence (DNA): TGCAGCGTTGAAGGGGACGGAGTCTACGAGCAGTACTTC. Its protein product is CSVEGDGVYEQYF.

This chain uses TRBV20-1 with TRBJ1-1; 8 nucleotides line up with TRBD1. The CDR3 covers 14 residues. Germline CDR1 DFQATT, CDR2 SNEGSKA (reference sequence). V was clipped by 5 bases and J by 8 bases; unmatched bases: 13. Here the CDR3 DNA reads TGCAGTGCTCCGGGACAGGACCTAATTCGGGAAGCTTTCTTT. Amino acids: CSAPGQDLIREAFF.

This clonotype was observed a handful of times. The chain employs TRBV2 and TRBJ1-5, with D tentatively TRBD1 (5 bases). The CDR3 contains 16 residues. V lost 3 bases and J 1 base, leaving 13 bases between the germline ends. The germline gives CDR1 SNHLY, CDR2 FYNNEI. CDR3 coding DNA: TGTGCCAGCAGTGAGGGGTGGGGCGTCAGCAATCAGCCCCAGCATTTT. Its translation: CASSEGWGVSNQPQHF. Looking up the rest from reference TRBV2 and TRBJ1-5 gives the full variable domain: EPEVTQTPSHQVTQMGQEVILRCVPISNHLYFYWYRQILGQKVEFLVSFYNNEISEKSEIFDDQFSVERPDGSNFTLKIRSTKLEDSAMYFCASSEGWGVSNQPQHFGDGTRLSIL.

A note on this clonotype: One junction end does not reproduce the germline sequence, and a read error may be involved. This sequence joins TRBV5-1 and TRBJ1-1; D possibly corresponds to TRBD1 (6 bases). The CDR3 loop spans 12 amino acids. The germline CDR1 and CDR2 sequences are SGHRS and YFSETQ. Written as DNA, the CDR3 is TGCGCCAGCAGACCCGACAGGCTTGAAACTTTCTTT. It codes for CASRPDRLETFF. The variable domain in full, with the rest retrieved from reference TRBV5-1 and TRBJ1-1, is KAGVTQTPRYLIKTRGQQVTLSCSPISGHRSVSWYQQTPGQGLQFLFEYFSETQRNKGNFPGRFSGRQFSNSRSEMNVSTLELGDSALYLCASRPDRLETFFGQGTRLTVV.

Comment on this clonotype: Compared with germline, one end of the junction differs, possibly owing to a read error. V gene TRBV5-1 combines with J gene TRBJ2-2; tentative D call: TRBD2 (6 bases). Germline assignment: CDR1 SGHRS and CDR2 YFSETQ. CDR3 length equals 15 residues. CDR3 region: CASKLGRPNTGELFF. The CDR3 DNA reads TGCGCTAGCAAGCTCGGGAGACCGAACACCGGGGAGCTGTTTTTT.

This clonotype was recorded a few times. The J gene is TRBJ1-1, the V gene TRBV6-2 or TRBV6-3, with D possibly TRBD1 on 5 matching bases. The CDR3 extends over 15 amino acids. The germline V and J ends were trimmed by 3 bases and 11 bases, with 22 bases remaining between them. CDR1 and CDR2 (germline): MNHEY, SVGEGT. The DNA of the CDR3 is TGTGCCAGCAGTTATGGGGTCTCCCAGGGATCGGAGGCTTTCTTT. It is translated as CASSYGVSQGSEAFF.

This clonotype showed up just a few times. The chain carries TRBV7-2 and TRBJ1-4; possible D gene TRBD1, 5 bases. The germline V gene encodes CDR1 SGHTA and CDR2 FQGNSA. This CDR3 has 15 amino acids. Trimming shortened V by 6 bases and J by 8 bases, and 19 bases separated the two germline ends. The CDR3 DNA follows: TGTGCCAGCAGTAGAATGGGACGGGGTCGGGAAAAACTGTTTTTT. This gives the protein CASSRMGRGREKLFF.

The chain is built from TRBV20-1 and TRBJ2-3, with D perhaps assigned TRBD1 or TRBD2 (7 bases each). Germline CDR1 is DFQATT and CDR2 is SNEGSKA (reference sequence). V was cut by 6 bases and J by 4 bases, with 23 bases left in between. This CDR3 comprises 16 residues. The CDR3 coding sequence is TGCAGTGCCCCTGTAACTCAGGGGGAGGGCGCAGATACGCAGTATTTT. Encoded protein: CSAPVTQGEGADTQYF.

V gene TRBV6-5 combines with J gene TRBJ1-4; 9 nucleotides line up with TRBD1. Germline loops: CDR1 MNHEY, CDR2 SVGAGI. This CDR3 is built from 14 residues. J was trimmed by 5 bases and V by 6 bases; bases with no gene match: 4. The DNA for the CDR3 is TGTGCCAGCAGGCCCGACAGGGGGAATGAAAAACTGTTTTTT. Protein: CASRPDRGNEKLFF.

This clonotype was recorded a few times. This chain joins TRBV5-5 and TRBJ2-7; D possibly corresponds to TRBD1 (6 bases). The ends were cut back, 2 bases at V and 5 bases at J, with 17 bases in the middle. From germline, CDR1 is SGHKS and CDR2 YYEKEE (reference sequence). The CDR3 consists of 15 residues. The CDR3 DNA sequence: TGTGCCAGCAGCTTTGTTACAGGGAAGGAAGACGAGCAGTACTTC. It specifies CASSFVTGKEDEQYF. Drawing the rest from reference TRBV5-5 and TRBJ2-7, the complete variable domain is DAGVTQSPTHLIKTRGQQVTLRCSPISGHKSVSWYQQVLGQGPQFIFQYYEKEERGRGNFPDRFSARQFPNYSSELNVNALLLGDSALYLCASSFVTGKEDEQYFGPGTRLTVT.

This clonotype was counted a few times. The CDR3: CASSLQGISYEQYF. The CDR3 DNA is TGTGCCAGCAGCCTCCAGGGGATCTCCTACGAGCAGTACTTC. The V and J genes are TRBV3-1 and TRBJ2-7; D is perhaps TRBD1 (6 bases). With 4 bases removed from V and 0 bases from J, the gap between germline ends came to 10 bases. The CDR3 is made up of 14 amino acids. Germline CDR1 is LGHDT and CDR2 is YNNKEL (reference sequence).

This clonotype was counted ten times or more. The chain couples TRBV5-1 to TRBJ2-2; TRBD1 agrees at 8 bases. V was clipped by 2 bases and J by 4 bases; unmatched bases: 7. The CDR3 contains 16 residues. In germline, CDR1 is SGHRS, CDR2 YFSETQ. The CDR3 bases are TGCGCCAGCAGCTTCGACAGGGGTTCGGTCACCGGGGAGCTGTTTTTT. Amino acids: CASSFDRGSVTGELFF.

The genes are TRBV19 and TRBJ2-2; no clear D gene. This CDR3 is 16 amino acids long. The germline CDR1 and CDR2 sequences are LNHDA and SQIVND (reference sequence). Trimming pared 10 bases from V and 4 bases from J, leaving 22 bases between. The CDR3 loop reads CATAKTKSQGTGELFF. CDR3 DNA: TGTGCCACCGCGAAAACAAAGTCCCAAGGCACCGGGGAGCTGTTTTTT.

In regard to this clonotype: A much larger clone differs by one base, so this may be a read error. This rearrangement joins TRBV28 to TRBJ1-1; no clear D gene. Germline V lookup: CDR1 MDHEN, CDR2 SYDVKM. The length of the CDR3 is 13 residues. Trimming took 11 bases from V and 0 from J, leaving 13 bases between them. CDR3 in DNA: TGTGCCGCCCTGCGGCCTGTGAACACTGAAGCTTTCTTT. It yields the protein CAALRPVNTEAFF.

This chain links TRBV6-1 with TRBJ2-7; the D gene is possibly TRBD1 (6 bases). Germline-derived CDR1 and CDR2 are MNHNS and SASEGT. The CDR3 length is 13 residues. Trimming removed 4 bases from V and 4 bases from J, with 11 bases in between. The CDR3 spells CASSVQGIYEQYF. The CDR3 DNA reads TGTGCCAGCAGTGTACAGGGAATATACGAGCAGTACTTC.

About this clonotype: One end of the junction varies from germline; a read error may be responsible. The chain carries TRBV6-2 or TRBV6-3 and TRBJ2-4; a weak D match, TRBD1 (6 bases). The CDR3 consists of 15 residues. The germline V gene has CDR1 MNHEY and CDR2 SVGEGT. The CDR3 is CASSSPGRGENIKYF. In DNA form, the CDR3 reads TGTGCCAGCAGTTCCCCCGGCAGGGGAGAAAACATTAAGTACTTC.

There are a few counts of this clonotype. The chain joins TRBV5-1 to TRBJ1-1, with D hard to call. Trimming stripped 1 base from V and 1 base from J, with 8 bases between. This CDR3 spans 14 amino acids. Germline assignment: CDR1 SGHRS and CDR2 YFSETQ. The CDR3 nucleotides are TGCGCCAGCAGCTTGCTCTTGGAGAACACTGAAGCTTTCTTT. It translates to CASSLLLENTEAFF.

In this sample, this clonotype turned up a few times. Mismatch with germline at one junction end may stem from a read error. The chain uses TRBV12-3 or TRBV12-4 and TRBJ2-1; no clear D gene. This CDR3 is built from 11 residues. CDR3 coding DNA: TGTGCCAGCACCTCATACAATGTGCAGTTCTTC. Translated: CASTSYNVQFF.